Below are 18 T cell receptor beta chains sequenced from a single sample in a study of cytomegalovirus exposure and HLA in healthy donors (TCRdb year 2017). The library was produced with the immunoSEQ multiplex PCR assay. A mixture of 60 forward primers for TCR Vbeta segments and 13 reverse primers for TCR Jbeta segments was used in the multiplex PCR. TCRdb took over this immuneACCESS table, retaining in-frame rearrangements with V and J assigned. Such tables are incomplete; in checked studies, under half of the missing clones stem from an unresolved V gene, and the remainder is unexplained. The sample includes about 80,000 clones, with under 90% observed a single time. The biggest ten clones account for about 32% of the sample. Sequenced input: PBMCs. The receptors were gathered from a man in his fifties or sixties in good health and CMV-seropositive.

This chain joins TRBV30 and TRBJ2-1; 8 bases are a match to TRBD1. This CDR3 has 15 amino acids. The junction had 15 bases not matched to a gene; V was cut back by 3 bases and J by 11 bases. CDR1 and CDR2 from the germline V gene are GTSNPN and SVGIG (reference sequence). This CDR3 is CAWRHRYRDRSKQFF. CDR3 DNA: TGTGCCTGGAGACATCGCTACCGGGACAGGTCAAAGCAGTTCTTC.

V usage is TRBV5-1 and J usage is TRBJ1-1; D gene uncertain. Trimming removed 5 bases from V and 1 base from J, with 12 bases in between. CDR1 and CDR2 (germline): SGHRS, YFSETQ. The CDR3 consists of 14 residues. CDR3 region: CASRPRDWNTEAFF. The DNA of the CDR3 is TGCGCCAGCAGGCCTCGTGACTGGAACACTGAAGCTTTCTTT.

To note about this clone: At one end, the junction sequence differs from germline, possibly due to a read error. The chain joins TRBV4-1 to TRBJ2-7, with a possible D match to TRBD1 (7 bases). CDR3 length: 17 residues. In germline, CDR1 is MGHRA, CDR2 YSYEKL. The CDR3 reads CASSQSMRGQPSDEQYF. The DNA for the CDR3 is TGCGCCAGCAGCCAGTCGATGCGGGGACAGCCCTCCGACGAGCAGTACTTC.

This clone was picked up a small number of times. The CDR3 bases are TGTGCCAGCAGTGTAGGGACAGGGGCCTCCTATGGCTACACCTTC. It translates to CASSVGTGASYGYTF. This chain connects TRBV6-1 to TRBJ1-2, with 10 bases identical to TRBD1. From germline, CDR1 is MNHNS and CDR2 SASEGT. Trimming at V came to 4 bases and at J to 4 bases, leaving 6 bases not matched to a gene. There are 15 residues in the CDR3.

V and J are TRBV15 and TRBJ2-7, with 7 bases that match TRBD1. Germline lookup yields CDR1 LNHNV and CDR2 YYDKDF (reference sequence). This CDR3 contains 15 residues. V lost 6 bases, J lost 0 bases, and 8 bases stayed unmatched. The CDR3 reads CATSPDRAYSYEQYF. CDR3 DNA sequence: TGTGCCACCAGTCCCGACAGGGCATACTCCTACGAGCAGTACTTC. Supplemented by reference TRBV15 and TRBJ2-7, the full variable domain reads DAMVIQNPRYQVTQFGKPVTLSCSQTLNHNVMYWYQQKSSQAPKLLFHYYDKDFNNEADTPDNFQSRRPNTSFCFLDIRSPGLGDTAMYLCATSPDRAYSYEQYFGPGTRLTVT.

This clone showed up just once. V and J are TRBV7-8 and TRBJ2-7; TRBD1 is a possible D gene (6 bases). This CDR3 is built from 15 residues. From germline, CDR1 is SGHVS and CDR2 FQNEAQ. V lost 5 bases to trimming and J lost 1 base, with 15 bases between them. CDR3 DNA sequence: TGTGCCAGCAGCCACTACAGGGATAGATCCTACGAGCAGTACTTC. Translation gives CASSHYRDRSYEQYF.

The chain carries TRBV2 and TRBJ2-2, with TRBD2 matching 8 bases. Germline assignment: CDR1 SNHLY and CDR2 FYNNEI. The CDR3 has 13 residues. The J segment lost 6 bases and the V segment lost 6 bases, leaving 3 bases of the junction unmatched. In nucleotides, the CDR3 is TGTGCCAGCAGCCTTAGCGGGGCCGGGGAGCTGTTTTTT. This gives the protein CASSLSGAGELFF.

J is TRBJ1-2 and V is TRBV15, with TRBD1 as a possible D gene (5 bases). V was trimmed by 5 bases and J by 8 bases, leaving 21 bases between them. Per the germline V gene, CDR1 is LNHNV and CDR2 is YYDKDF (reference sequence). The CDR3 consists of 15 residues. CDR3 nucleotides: TGTGCCACCAGCTCAATCAGTTTAGGGGTCTCCGGCTACACCTTC. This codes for CATSSISLGVSGYTF. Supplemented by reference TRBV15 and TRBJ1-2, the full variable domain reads DAMVIQNPRYQVTQFGKPVTLSCSQTLNHNVMYWYQQKSSQAPKLLFHYYDKDFNNEADTPDNFQSRRPNTSFCFLDIRSPGLGDTAMYLCATSSISLGVSGYTFGSGTRLTVV.

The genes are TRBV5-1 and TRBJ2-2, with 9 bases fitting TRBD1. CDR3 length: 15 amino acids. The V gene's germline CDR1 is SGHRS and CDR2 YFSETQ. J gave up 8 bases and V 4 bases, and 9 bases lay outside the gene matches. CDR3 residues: CASSDRDRAKGELFF. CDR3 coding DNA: TGCGCCAGCAGCGACCGGGACAGGGCGAAGGGGGAGCTGTTTTTT.

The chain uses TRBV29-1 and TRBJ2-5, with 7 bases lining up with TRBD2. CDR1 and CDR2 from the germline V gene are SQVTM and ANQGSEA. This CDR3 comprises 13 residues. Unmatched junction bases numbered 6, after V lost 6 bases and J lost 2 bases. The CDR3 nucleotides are TGCAGCGTAGGCGGGAGCTATCAAGAGACCCAGTACTTC. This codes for CSVGGSYQETQYF.

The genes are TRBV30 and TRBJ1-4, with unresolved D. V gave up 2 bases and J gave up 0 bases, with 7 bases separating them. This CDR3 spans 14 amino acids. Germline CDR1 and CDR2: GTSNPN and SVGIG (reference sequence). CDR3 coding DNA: TGTGCCTGGAGTCCGGGTTCAACTAATGAAAAACTGTTTTTT. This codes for CAWSPGSTNEKLFF.

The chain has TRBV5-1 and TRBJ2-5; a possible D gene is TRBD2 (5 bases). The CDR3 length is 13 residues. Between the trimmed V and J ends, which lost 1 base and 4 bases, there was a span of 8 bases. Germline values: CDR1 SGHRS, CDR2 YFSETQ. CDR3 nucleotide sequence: TGCGCCAGCAGCTTGCGGGAACGAGAGACCCAGTACTTC. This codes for CASSLRERETQYF. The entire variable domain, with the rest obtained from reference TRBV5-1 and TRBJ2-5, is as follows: KAGVTQTPRYLIKTRGQQVTLSCSPISGHRSVSWYQQTPGQGLQFLFEYFSETQRNKGNFPGRFSGRQFSNSRSEMNVSTLELGDSALYLCASSLRERETQYFGPGTRLLVL.

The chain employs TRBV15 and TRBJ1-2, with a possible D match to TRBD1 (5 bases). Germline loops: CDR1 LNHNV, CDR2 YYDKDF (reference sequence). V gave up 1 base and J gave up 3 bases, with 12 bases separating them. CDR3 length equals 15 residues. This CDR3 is CATSRGIGVDYGYTF. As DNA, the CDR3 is TGTGCCACCAGCAGAGGGATAGGGGTTGACTATGGCTACACCTTC.

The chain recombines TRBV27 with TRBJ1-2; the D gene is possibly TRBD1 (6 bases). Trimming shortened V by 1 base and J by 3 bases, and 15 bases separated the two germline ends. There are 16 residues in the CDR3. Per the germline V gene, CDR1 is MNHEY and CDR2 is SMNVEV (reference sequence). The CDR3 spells CASSLFSGGAYYGYTF. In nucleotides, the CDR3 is TGTGCCAGCAGTTTATTCTCGGGGGGCGCGTACTATGGCTACACCTTC.

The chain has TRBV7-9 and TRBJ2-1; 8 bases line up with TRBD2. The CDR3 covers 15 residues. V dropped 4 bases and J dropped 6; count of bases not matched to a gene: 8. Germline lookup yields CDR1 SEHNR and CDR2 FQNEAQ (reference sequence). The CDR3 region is CASSSGLGRSNEQFF. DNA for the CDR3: TGTGCCAGCAGCTCGGGACTAGGAAGGTCCAATGAGCAGTTCTTC. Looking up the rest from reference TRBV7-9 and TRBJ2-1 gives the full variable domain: DTGVSQNPRHKITKRGQNVTFRCDPISEHNRLYWYRQTLGQGPEFLTYFQNEAQLEKSRLLSDRFSAERPKGSFSTLEIQRTEQGDSAMYLCASSSGLGRSNEQFFGPGTRLTVL.

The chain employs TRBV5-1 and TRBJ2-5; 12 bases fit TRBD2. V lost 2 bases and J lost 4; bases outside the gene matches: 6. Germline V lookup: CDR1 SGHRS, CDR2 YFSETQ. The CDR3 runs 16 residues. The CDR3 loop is CASSFTSGRPGETQYF. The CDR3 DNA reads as TGCGCCAGCAGCTTTACTAGCGGGAGGCCAGGAGAGACCCAGTACTTC.

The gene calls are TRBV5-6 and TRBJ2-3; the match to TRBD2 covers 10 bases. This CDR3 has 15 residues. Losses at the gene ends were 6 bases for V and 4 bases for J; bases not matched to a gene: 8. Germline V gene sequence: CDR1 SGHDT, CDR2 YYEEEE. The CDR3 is CASNGAGGPPDTQYF. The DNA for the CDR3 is TGTGCCAGCAACGGAGCGGGAGGGCCGCCAGATACGCAGTATTTT.

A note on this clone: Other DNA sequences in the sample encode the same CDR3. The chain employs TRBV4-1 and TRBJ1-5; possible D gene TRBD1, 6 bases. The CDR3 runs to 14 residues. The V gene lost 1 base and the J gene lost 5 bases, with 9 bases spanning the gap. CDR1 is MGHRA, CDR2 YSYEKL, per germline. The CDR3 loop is CASSQGGGDQPQHF. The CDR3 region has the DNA TGCGCCAGCAGCCAAGGAGGGGGTGATCAGCCCCAGCATTTT.